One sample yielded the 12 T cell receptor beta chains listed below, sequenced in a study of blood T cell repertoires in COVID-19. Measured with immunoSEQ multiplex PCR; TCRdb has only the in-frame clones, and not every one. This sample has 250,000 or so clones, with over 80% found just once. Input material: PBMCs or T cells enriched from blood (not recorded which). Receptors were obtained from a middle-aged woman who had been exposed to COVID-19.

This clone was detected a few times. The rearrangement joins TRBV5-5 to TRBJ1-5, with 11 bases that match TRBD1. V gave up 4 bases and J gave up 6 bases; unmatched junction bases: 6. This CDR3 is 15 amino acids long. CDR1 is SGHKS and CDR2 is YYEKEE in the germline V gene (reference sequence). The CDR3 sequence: CASSTDRGQGQPQHF. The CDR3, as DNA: TGTGCCAGCAGCACGGACAGGGGGCAGGGTCAGCCCCAGCATTTT. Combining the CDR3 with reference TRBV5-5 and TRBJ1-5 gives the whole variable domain DAGVTQSPTHLIKTRGQQVTLRCSPISGHKSVSWYQQVLGQGPQFIFQYYEKEERGRGNFPDRFSARQFPNYSSELNVNALLLGDSALYLCASSTDRGQGQPQHFGDGTRLSIL.

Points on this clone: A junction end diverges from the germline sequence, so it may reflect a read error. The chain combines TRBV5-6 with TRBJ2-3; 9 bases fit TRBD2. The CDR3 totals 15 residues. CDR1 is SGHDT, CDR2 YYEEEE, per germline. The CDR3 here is CASRLGLAVADTQYF. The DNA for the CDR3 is TGTGCCAGCAGGTTGGGACTAGCAGTGGCAGATACGCAGTATTTT.

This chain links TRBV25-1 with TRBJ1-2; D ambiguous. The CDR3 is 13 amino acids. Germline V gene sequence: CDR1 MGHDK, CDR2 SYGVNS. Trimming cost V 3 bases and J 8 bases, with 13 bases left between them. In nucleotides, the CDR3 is TGTGCCAGCAGTGATATCACCGGAGGGGGCTACACCTTC. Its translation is CASSDITGGGYTF.

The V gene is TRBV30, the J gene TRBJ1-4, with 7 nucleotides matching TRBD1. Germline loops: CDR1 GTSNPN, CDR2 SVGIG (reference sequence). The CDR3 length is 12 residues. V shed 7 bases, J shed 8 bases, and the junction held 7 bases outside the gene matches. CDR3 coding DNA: TGTGCCTACCGGGACAGTTCGGAAAAACTGTTTTTT. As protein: CAYRDSSEKLFF.

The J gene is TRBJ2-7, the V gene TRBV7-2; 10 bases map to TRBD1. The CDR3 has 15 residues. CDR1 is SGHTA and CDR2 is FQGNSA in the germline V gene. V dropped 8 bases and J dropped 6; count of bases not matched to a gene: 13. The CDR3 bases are TGTGCCAGCGCGTTTCAGGGACAGGGGACGGGCGAGCAGTACTTC. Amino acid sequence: CASAFQGQGTGEQYF.

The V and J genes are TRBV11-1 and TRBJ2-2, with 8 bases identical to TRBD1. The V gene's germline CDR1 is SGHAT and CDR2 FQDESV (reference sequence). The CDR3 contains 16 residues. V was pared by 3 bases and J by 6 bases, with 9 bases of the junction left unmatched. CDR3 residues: CASSLSSAGGSGELFF. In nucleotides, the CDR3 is TGTGCCAGCAGCTTGTCCAGCGCAGGGGGCTCCGGGGAGCTGTTTTTT.

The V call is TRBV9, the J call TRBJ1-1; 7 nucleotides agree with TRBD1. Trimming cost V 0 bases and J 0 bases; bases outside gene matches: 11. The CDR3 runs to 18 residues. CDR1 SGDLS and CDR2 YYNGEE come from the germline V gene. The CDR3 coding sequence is TGTGCCAGCAGCGTAGGAATCAGGGGGGCGGGTTTGAACACTGAAGCTTTCTTT. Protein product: CASSVGIRGAGLNTEAFF.

DNA for the CDR3: TGTGCCAGTAGTATAAGGGAGGGAGCTCCCTCGGTCCTCCACTTT. Amino acid sequence: CASSIREGAPSVLHF. The V and J genes are TRBV19 and TRBJ1-6; D unresolved. CDR1 and CDR2 (germline): LNHDA, SQIVND (reference sequence). V lost 2 bases to trimming and J lost 15 bases, with 20 bases between them. The CDR3 covers 15 residues.

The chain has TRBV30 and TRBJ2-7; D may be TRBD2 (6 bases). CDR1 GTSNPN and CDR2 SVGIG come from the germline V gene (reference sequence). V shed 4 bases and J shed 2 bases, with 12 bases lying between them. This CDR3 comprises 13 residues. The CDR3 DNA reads TGTGCCTGGAACGAACGGGGGACCTACGAGCAGTACGTC. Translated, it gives CAWNERGTYEQYV.

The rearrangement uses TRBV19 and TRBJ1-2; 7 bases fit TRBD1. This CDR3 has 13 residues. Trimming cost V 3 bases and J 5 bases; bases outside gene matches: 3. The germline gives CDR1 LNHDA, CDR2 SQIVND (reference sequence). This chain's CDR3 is CASSILGQYGYTF. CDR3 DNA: TGTGCCAGTAGTATTCTGGGACAGTATGGCTACACCTTC.

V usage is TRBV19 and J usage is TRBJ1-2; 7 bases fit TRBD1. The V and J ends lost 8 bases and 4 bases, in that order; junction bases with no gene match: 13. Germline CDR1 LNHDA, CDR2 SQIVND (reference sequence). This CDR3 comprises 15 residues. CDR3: CASGGRGQAFYGYTF. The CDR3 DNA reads TGTGCCAGTGGAGGGAGAGGACAGGCCTTCTATGGCTACACCTTC.

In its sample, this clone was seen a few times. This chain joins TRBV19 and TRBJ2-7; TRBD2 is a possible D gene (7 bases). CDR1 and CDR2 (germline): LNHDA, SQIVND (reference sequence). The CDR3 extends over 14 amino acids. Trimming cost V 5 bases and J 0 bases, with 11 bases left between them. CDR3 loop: CASSGRGNSYEQYF. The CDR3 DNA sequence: TGTGCCAGTAGTGGGAGGGGGAACTCCTACGAGCAGTACTTC.